This T cell receptor (beta chain) appears in the sequencing data of a study of cytomegalovirus exposure and HLA in healthy donors. This CDR3 has 14 amino acids. In germline, CDR1 is SGHRS, CDR2 YFSETQ. Trimming removed 7 bases at V and 1 base at J, with 14 bases between. The PCR made use of 60 Vbeta and 13 Jbeta primers. The repertoire was sequenced with immunoSEQ multiplex PCR; TCRdb's copy has only in-frame clones and lacks some. The sample consists of hundreds of thousands of clones, 85% to 90% of them appearing once. The specimen sequenced was PBMCs. The chain recombines TRBV5-1 with TRBJ1-2; D is possibly TRBD1 (6 bases). The source is a woman younger than 35 in good health and CMV-seronegative. The CDR3 loop reads CASRGGRLNYGYTF. The CDR3 nucleotides are TGCGCCAGCCGGGGGGGCCGGCTTAACTATGGCTACACCTTC.